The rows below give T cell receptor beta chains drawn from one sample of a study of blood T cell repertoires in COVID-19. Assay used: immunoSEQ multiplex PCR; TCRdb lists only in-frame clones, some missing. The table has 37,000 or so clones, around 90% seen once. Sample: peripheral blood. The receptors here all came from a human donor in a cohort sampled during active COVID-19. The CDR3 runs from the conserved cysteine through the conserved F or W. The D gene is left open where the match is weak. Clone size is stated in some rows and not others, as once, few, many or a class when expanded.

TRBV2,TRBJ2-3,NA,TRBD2,CASSEALGAGTTDTQYF,TGTGCCAGCAGTGAAGCGCTCGGAGCGGGGACCACAGATACGCAGTATTTT
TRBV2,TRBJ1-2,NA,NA,CASSEGPSGTF,TGTGCCAGCAGTGAAGGACCTAGCGGCACCTTC
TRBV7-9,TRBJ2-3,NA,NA,CASSRSTDTQYF,TGTGCCAGCAGCCGGAGCACAGATACGCAGTATTTT
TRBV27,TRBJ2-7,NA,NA,CASSRNSGNTYEQYF,TGTGCCAGCAGCCGCAACTCCGGGAACACCTACGAGCAGTACTTC
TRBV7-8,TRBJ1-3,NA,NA,CASSLNAGLSSGNTIYF,TGTGCCAGCAGCTTAAACGCAGGGCTTAGCTCTGGAAACACCATATATTTT
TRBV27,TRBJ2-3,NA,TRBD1,CASSYMMNVPTGKDTQYF,TGTGCCAGCAGTTATATGATGAATGTGCCGACAGGGAAAGATACGCAGTATTTT
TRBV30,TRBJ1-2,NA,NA,CAWRARGGENYGYTF,TGTGCCTGGAGGGCCCGGGGGGGGGAGAACTATGGCTACACCTTC
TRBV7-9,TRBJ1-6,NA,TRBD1,CASSSGQGNSPLHF,TGTGCCAGCAGCTCAGGACAGGGTAATTCACCCCTCCACTTT
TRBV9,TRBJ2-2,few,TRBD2,CASSAHPGLAGVYTGELFF,TGTGCCAGCAGCGCCCACCCGGGACTAGCGGGAGTATACACCGGGGAGCTGTTTTTT
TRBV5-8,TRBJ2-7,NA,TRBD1,CASSRQGARGYEQYF,TGTGCCAGCAGCCGACAGGGGGCTAGGGGCTACGAGCAGTACTTC
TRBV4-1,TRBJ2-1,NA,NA,CASSQVGSDEQFF,TGCGCCAGCAGCCAAGTAGGGAGCGATGAGCAGTTCTTC
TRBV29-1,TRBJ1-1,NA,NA,CSVGRGPTEAFF,TGCAGCGTTGGGCGGGGGCCCACTGAAGCTTTCTTT
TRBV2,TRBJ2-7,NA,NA,CASSEQRQVTYEQYF,TGTGCCAGCAGTGAACAACGACAGGTGACCTACGAGCAGTACTTC
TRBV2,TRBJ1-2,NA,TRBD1,CASSSGQGGNYGYTF,TGTGCCAGCAGTTCGGGACAGGGGGGGAACTATGGCTACACCTTC
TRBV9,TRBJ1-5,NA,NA,CASSVEDSQPQHF,TGTGCCAGCAGCGTAGAGGACAGCCAGCCCCAGCATTTT
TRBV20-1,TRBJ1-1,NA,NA,CSASAGHSQTEAFF,TGCAGTGCTAGTGCGGGTCATAGCCAGACTGAAGCTTTCTTT
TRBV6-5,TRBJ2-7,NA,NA,CATKGGGPTYEQYF,TGTGCCACCAAGGGGGGAGGGCCTACCTACGAGCAGTACTTC
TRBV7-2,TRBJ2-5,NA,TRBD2,CASSFRIAGVGETQYF,TGTGCCAGCAGCTTTAGAATAGCGGGGGTCGGAGAGACCCAGTACTTC
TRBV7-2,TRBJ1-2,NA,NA,CASSLVRVAGYTF,TGTGCCAGCAGCTTAGTCAGGGTGGCTGGCTACACCTTC
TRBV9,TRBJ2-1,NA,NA,CASSPGGLLNNEQFF,TGTGCCAGCAGCCCCGGGGGGCTACTCAACAATGAGCAGTTCTTC
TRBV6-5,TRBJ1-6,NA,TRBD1,CASRTSPGGDSPLHF,TGTGCCAGCAGGACCTCTCCAGGGGGCGATTCACCCCTCCACTTT
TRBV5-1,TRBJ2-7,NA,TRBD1,CASRSAGTGGLNEQYF,TGCGCCAGCAGATCCGCCGGGACAGGGGGTTTAAACGAGCAGTACTTC
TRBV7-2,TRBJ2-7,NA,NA,CASSYTTPSPEQYF,TGTGCCAGCAGCTATACTACCCCCTCTCCCGAGCAGTACTTC
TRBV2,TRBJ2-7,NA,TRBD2,CASSSLAGFSYEQYF,TGTGCCAGCAGTAGCCTAGCGGGTTTCTCCTACGAGCAGTACTTC
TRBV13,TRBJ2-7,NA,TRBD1,CASRPGQGTPYEQYF,TGTGCCAGCAGACCGGGACAGGGGACCCCGTACGAGCAGTACTTC
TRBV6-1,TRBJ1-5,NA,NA,CASSEGQSNQPQHF,TGTGCCAGCAGTGAAGGTCAGAGCAATCAGCCCCAGCATTTT
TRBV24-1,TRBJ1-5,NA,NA,CATSDRGFNQPQHF,TGTGCCACCAGTGACAGGGGCTTCAATCAGCCCCAGCATTTT
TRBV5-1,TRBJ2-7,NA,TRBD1,CASSLRTGGYEQYF,TGCGCCAGCAGCCTAAGGACAGGGGGCTACGAGCAGTACTTC
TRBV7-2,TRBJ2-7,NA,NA,CASSLQGPYEQYF,TGTGCCAGCAGTCTACAGGGCCCCTACGAGCAGTACTTC
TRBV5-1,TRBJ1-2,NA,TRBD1,CASSLTGDGGYTF,TGCGCCAGCAGCTTAACAGGGGATGGGGGCTACACCTTC
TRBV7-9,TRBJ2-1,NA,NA,CASSLVTGQFSNEQFF,TGTGCCAGCAGCTTAGTTACAGGGCAATTTTCAAATGAGCAGTTCTTC
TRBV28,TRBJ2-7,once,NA,CASSLLGREESEQYF,TGTGCCAGCAGTTTATTGGGCAGGGAGGAAAGCGAGCAGTACTTC
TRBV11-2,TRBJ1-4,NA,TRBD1,CASSEGQARGLEKLFF,TGTGCCAGCAGCGAGGGACAGGCAAGAGGTCTTGAAAAACTGTTTTTT
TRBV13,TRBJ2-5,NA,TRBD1,CASSLGLRTGSQETQYF,TGTGCCAGCAGCTTAGGCCTGAGGACAGGGTCCCAAGAGACCCAGTACTTC
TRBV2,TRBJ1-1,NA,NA,CASTGNTEAFF,TGTGCCAGCACGGGTAACACTGAAGCTTTCTTT
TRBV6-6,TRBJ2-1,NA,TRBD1,CASFPGTGGYNEQFF,TGTGCCAGCTTTCCTGGGACAGGCGGATACAATGAGCAGTTCTTC
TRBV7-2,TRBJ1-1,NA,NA,CASSWLDRNTEAFF,TGTGCCAGCAGCTGGCTAGACAGGAACACTGAAGCTTTCTTT
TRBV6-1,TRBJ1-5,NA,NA,CASSEAAGYSNQPQHF,TGTGCCAGCAGTGAAGCGGCAGGATATAGCAATCAGCCCCAGCATTTT
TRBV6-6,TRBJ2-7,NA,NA,CASSYSQGTYEQYF,TGTGCCAGCAGTTACTCACAGGGTACCTACGAGCAGTACTTC